One and the same sample provided the 30 T cell receptor beta chains below, sequenced in a study of shared clonotypes between healthy human individuals. Using immunoSEQ multiplex PCR, the repertoire was profiled, and TCRdb retains in-frame clones only, with some absent. The sample includes approximately 1.1 million clones, around 82% seen only once; the top ten take 0.4% to 0.55%. The sequenced sample consisted of memory CD4+ T cells from PBMCs. As to subset: CD45RA-negative fraction. The receptors derive from a man aged 18 to 30 in good health. Some clones in this sample may be carry-over from other donors' samples.

The rearrangement joins TRBV7-2 to TRBJ1-2; tentatively, D is TRBD1 (5 bases). The length of the CDR3 is 15 residues. Germline CDR1 reads SGHTA; CDR2 reads FQGNSA. V was trimmed by 1 base and J by 5 bases, leaving 14 bases between them. DNA for the CDR3: TGTGCCAGCAGCTTAGGGGCCGGGACGGCATATGGCTACACCTTC. It specifies CASSLGAGTAYGYTF.

This sequence joins TRBV5-5 and TRBJ2-5; 9 bases fit TRBD1. This CDR3 comprises 14 residues. In germline, CDR1 is SGHKS, CDR2 YYEKEE (reference sequence). The J segment lost 4 bases and the V segment lost 5 bases, leaving 6 bases of the junction unmatched. The CDR3 loop reads CASSLGQGVETQYF. Here the CDR3 DNA reads TGTGCCAGCAGTCTGGGACAGGGAGTAGAGACCCAGTACTTC.

This clone has just a few counts. The chain is built from TRBV29-1 and TRBJ2-4, with D possibly TRBD2 on 6 matching bases. Trimming took off 6 bases at V and 5 bases at J, with 17 bases between the two ends. Germline values: CDR1 SQVTM, CDR2 ANQGSEA. This CDR3 comprises 14 residues. The CDR3 nucleotides read TGCAGCGTCGAACGCTCGGGGGTCCAAAACATTCAGTACTTC. Protein sequence: CSVERSGVQNIQYF.

The chain uses TRBV5-4 and TRBJ2-7; D remains ambiguous. Trimming removed 3 bases at V and 7 bases at J, with 17 bases between. CDR3 length: 14 amino acids. CDR1 and CDR2 from the germline V gene are SGHNT and YYREEE (reference sequence). The CDR3 reads CASSSSVIVGEQYF. Here the CDR3 DNA reads TGTGCCAGCAGCTCAAGCGTGATTGTAGGGGAGCAGTACTTC.

This clone was picked up one time. The V call is TRBV5-8, the J call TRBJ2-1; TRBD2 agrees at 9 bases. The CDR3 length is 15 residues. J was trimmed by 2 bases and V by 2 bases; bases with no gene match: 2. Germline-derived CDR1 and CDR2 are SGHTS and YDEGEE. CDR3 nucleotides: TGTGCCAGCAGCTTTTTAGCGGGAGCCTACAATGAGCAGTTCTTC. It specifies CASSFLAGAYNEQFF. The variable domain in full, completed from reference TRBV5-8 and TRBJ2-1, reads EAGVTQSPTHLIKTRGQQATLRCSPISGHTSVYWYQQALGLGLQFLLWYDEGEERNRGNFPPRFSGRQFPNYSSELNVNALELEDSALYLCASSFLAGAYNEQFFGPGTRLTVL.

The gene calls are TRBV5-8 and TRBJ1-1; tentatively, D is TRBD1 (5 bases). Germline CDR1 is SGHTS and CDR2 is YDEGEE. V was cut by 2 bases and J by 1 base, with 9 bases left in between. CDR3 length: 14 residues. The CDR3 reads CASSLRQRNTEAFF. The CDR3 DNA follows: TGTGCCAGCAGCTTACGACAGAGGAACACTGAAGCTTTCTTT.

The rearrangement joins TRBV28 to TRBJ2-1; a weak D match, TRBD1 (7 bases). This CDR3 contains 17 residues. CDR1 MDHEN and CDR2 SYDVKM come from the germline V gene. V was shortened by 3 bases and J by 3 bases, with 18 bases between the two germline ends. DNA of the CDR3: TGTGCCAGCAGTTTGCCCGTGGACAGGACTAACTACAATGAGCAGTTCTTC. It is translated as CASSLPVDRTNYNEQFF.

This clone came up a few times. The V call is TRBV29-1, the J call TRBJ1-5, with D possibly matching TRBD1 (5 bases). V lost 7 bases to trimming and J lost 4 bases, with 14 bases between them. There are 13 residues in the CDR3. From germline, CDR1 is SQVTM and CDR2 ANQGSEA. The CDR3 region is CSASGTENQPQHF. The CDR3 DNA reads as TGCAGCGCCTCCGGGACGGAAAATCAGCCCCAGCATTTT.

The chain employs TRBV7-2 and TRBJ2-3; maybe TRBD2 (5 bases). The germline gives CDR1 SGHTA, CDR2 FQGNSA. The CDR3 contains 16 residues. Trimming left V 1 base short and J 2 bases short, with 13 bases between. CDR3 in amino acids: CASSLGVAYITDTQYF. The DNA for the CDR3 is TGTGCCAGCAGCTTAGGGGTAGCGTACATCACAGATACGCAGTATTTT.

The table lists this clone with a few counts. The J gene is TRBJ1-2, the V gene TRBV28; no clear D gene. In germline, CDR1 is MDHEN, CDR2 SYDVKM. The V end lost 3 bases, the J end lost 4 bases, and 6 bases lay between the germline ends. This CDR3 region has 12 residues. The CDR3 coding sequence is TGTGCCAGCAGTTTGGCAGCCTATGGCTACACCTTC. This translates into CASSLAAYGYTF.

The chain has TRBV5-6 and TRBJ2-3; D is ambiguous. The CDR3 runs 13 residues. Germline assignment: CDR1 SGHDT and CDR2 YYEEEE. Trimming took 5 bases from V and 0 from J, leaving 7 bases between them. The CDR3 sequence: CASRHTSTDTQYF. The DNA for the CDR3 is TGTGCCAGCAGACATACTAGCACAGATACGCAGTATTTT.

Written as DNA, the CDR3 is TGTGCCAGCAGCACTCCCGGGACAGGGTTCTCCTACGAGCAGTACTTC. Protein sequence: CASSTPGTGFSYEQYF. The chain couples TRBV7-9 to TRBJ2-7, with 9 positions matching TRBD1. The germline V gene encodes CDR1 SEHNR and CDR2 FQNEAQ (reference sequence). CDR3 length equals 16 residues. V dropped 5 bases and J dropped 0; count of bases not matched to a gene: 8.

The chain couples TRBV28 to TRBJ2-4, with D perhaps matching TRBD2 (5 bases). CDR1 and CDR2 (germline): MDHEN, SYDVKM. CDR3 length equals 12 residues. With 8 bases removed from V and 8 bases from J, the gap between germline ends came to 13 bases. This CDR3 is CASRTPGDIQYF. CDR3 DNA sequence: TGTGCCAGCCGGACCCCCGGGGACATTCAGTACTTC.

Turning to this clone: Different DNA sequences within this sample yield the same CDR3. The chain recombines TRBV9 with TRBJ2-7; possible D gene TRBD2, 7 bases. CDR1 is SGDLS, CDR2 YYNGEE, per germline. Deletions cut 4 bases from V and 2 bases from J, with 13 bases between. The CDR3 has 14 amino acids. CDR3 residues: CASSPRGGPYEQYF. CDR3 coding DNA: TGTGCCAGCAGCCCGAGGGGGGGACCCTACGAGCAGTACTTC.

V usage is TRBV11-2 and J usage is TRBJ1-1; TRBD1 is a possible D gene (6 bases). The germline V gene encodes CDR1 SGHAT and CDR2 FQNNGV. Trimming pared 4 bases from V and 6 bases from J, leaving 12 bases between. The CDR3 consists of 13 residues. The CDR3 region is CASSSDRSSEAFF. CDR3 nucleotide sequence: TGTGCCAGCAGCTCCGACAGGTCCTCTGAAGCTTTCTTT. The whole variable domain, remainder taken from reference TRBV11-2 and TRBJ1-1, is EAGVAQSPRYKIIEKRQSVAFWCNPISGHATLYWYQQILGQGPKLLIQFQNNGVVDDSQLPKDRFSAERLKGVDSTLKIQPAKLEDSAVYLCASSSDRSSEAFFGQGTRLTVV.

Points on this clone: The same CDR3 is also encoded by other DNA sequences in this sample. This chain connects TRBV7-9 to TRBJ2-3; 8 nucleotides match TRBD2. Germline V gives CDR1 SEHNR, CDR2 FQNEAQ (reference sequence). The CDR3 is made up of 15 amino acids. V was clipped by 2 bases and J by 2 bases; unmatched bases: 3. The DNA of the CDR3 is TGTGCCAGCAGCTTAACTAGCGGAAACACAGATACGCAGTATTTT. Translation: CASSLTSGNTDTQYF.

The rearrangement links TRBV27 to TRBJ2-7; 9 bases line up with TRBD2. The CDR3 length is 15 residues. The germline V gene has CDR1 MNHEY and CDR2 SMNVEV (reference sequence). The ends lost 5 bases at V and 6 bases at J; junction bases unmatched: 11. This CDR3 reads CASSRKSGGQGEQYF. The CDR3 DNA follows: TGTGCCAGCAGTCGGAAGAGCGGGGGGCAGGGCGAGCAGTACTTC.

V is TRBV7-8 and J is TRBJ1-5, with TRBD1 matching 9 bases. CDR1 is SGHVS, CDR2 FQNEAQ, per germline. This CDR3 region has 15 residues. V shed 6 bases and J 5 bases; nucleotides not matched to a gene: 8. The CDR3 bases are TGTGCCAGCAGTCCCGGGACAGGGATGGATCAGCCCCAGCATTTT. It translates to CASSPGTGMDQPQHF.

The CDR3 DNA reads TGTGCCAGCAGCTTGGGTAGCGGGAGGGCCGAGGAGCAGTACTTC. Its translation: CASSLGSGRAEEQYF. The J gene is TRBJ2-7, the V gene TRBV7-9; 11 bases line up with TRBD2. The length of the CDR3 is 15 residues. The ends lost 3 bases at V and 7 bases at J; junction bases unmatched: 8. The V gene's germline CDR1 is SEHNR and CDR2 FQNEAQ (reference sequence).

The J gene is TRBJ2-2, the V gene TRBV2; D not resolved. The germline CDR1 and CDR2 sequences are SNHLY and FYNNEI. The CDR3 sequence is 13 residues long. The V end lost 7 bases, the J end lost 4 bases, and 10 bases lay between the germline ends. CDR3: CASTPVSTGELFF. For the CDR3, the DNA is TGTGCCAGCACCCCGGTCTCCACCGGGGAGCTGTTTTTT.

The gene calls are TRBV5-5 and TRBJ1-4; 7 bases map to TRBD1. With V trimmed by 3 bases and J by 1 base, 0 bases remained unmatched. Germline CDR1 is SGHKS and CDR2 is YYEKEE (reference sequence). The CDR3 length is 14 residues. Here the CDR3 DNA reads TGTGCCAGCAGCTCAGGGGGAACTAATGAAAAACTGTTTTTT. This translates into CASSSGGTNEKLFF.

The chain combines TRBV28 with TRBJ2-3; TRBD2 matches 12 bases. V lost 5 bases to trimming and J lost 5 bases; unmatched junction nucleotides: 8. The germline CDR1 and CDR2 sequences are MDHEN and SYDVKM. The CDR3 is made up of 16 amino acids. CDR3 region: CASSRTSGTRGDTQYF. In DNA, the CDR3 is TGTGCCAGCAGTAGGACTAGCGGGACGCGGGGAGATACGCAGTATTTT.

The chain couples TRBV4-1 to TRBJ2-7; no reliable D call. This CDR3 is 15 amino acids long. Germline CDR1 reads MGHRA; CDR2 reads YSYEKL. V was cut by 4 bases and J by 2 bases, with 15 bases left in between. The CDR3 region is CASSRVDTDPYEQYF. The CDR3, as DNA: TGCGCCAGCAGCCGAGTCGACACCGACCCCTACGAGCAGTACTTC.

This chain connects TRBV6-6 to TRBJ2-4; D is unclear. The CDR3 spans 13 residues. V lost 7 bases and J lost 1, with 8 bases in between. The V gene's germline CDR1 is MNHNY and CDR2 SVGAGI (reference sequence). CDR3 in DNA: TGTGCCAGCATTTTAAGGGCCAAAAACATTCAGTACTTC. It specifies CASILRAKNIQYF.

The genes are TRBV30 and TRBJ1-6, with TRBD1 as a possible D gene (6 bases). Germline V gives CDR1 GTSNPN, CDR2 SVGIG (reference sequence). The CDR3 sequence is 16 residues long. Trimming shortened V by 4 bases and J by 6 bases, and 19 bases separated the two germline ends. CDR3 in amino acids: CAWTLGAGTPNSPLHF. The CDR3 DNA sequence: TGTGCCTGGACGTTGGGGGCGGGAACTCCTAATTCACCCCTCCACTTT.

This clone was seen only a few times. The chain links TRBV7-9 to TRBJ2-1, with D possibly TRBD2 on 6 matching bases. The CDR3 runs to 16 residues. V was clipped by 4 bases and J by 0 bases, with 13 bases between them. CDR1 is SEHNR and CDR2 is FQNEAQ in the germline V gene (reference sequence). In nucleotides, the CDR3 is TGTGCCAGCAGCTCACGGTTAGCGGACTCCTACAATGAGCAGTTCTTC. This encodes CASSSRLADSYNEQFF.

The chain carries TRBV18 and TRBJ1-5, with 7 bases identical to TRBD1. This CDR3 contains 17 residues. The trim removed 2 bases at V and 5 bases at J, leaving 12 bases unmatched. Germline assignment: CDR1 KGHSH and CDR2 LQKENI. The CDR3 here is CASSPGGQGVRDQPQHF. CDR3 nucleotides: TGTGCCAGCTCACCAGGAGGTCAGGGGGTCCGGGATCAGCCCCAGCATTTT.

The rearrangement uses TRBV19 and TRBJ1-1; 7 bases are a match to TRBD1. The CDR3 totals 15 residues. CDR1 and CDR2 (germline): LNHDA, SQIVND (reference sequence). J lost 1 base, V lost 6 bases, and 8 bases had no gene match. The CDR3 DNA follows: TGTGCCAGTAGCTTTACAGGGGCCCCGAACACTGAAGCTTTCTTT. This encodes CASSFTGAPNTEAFF. Using reference TRBV19 and TRBJ1-1 for the parts outside the CDR3, the full variable domain is DGGITQSPKYLFRKEGQNVTLSCEQNLNHDAMYWYRQDPGQGLRLIYYSQIVNDFQKGDIAEGYSVSREKKESFPLTVTSAQKNPTAFYLCASSFTGAPNTEAFFGQGTRLTVV.

This sequence joins TRBV29-1 and TRBJ2-5; D may be TRBD2 (6 bases). Trimming took off 2 bases at V and 5 bases at J, with 15 bases between the two ends. Germline loops: CDR1 SQVTM, CDR2 ANQGSEA. The CDR3 has 14 amino acids. CDR3 region: CSVEWLLARETQYF. The CDR3 bases are TGCAGCGTTGAATGGTTACTAGCCAGGGAGACCCAGTACTTC.

Written as DNA, the CDR3 is TGTGCCAGCAGCTTCTTTGCGTCGGCGACCACTGAAGCTTTCTTT. Amino acid sequence: CASSFFASATTEAFF. The rearrangement links TRBV5-8 to TRBJ1-1; D gene uncertain. The CDR3 covers 15 residues. Germline values: CDR1 SGHTS, CDR2 YDEGEE. Trimming took off 2 bases at V and 4 bases at J, with 15 bases between the two ends.